Below, one T cell receptor (beta chain) is given with its context. Assay used: immunoSEQ multiplex PCR; TCRdb lists only in-frame clones, some missing. The sample records roughly 2.5 million clones, around nine tenths being singletons. These data come from a study of shared clonotypes between healthy human individuals. Trimming cost V 1 base and J 1 base, with 7 bases left between them. This CDR3 has 14 residues. Germline V gene lookup returns CDR1 SGHAT and CDR2 FQDESV (reference sequence). Material for sequencing was naive CD4+ T cells sorted from blood. Subset described: CD45RA+ positively selected. The chain combines TRBV11-1 with TRBJ2-5, with D maybe TRBD2 (6 bases). The TCR was taken from a man younger than 30 in good health. Here the CDR3 reads CASSLGRVQETQYF. The CDR3 bases are TGTGCCAGCAGCTTAGGGAGGGTCCAAGAGACCCAGTACTTC.